Given below is one T cell receptor beta chain in context. Its antigen is not known. The source of the sample is a study of human T cells and chemical hapten exposure. Broader study findings: The study found that DPC sensitization did not change TCRs above 1 in 1000 frequency. Clustering by CDR3 similarity yielded significantly more large clusters from expanded TCRs than controls.

Time point here: pre-sensitization, week 0. Treatment given: therapeutic diphenylcyclopropenone sensitization with weekly scalp DPC. The germline V gene encodes CDR1 KGHSH and CDR2 LQKENI. Trimming cost V 2 bases and J 7 bases, with 14 bases left between them. The CDR3 is 14 residues long. TCRdb analysed the RACE reads with MiXCR anew, one entry per CDR3 protein. The sample carries some 330,000 distinct CDR3 sequences, around 5.5% recorded once. The sequencing here drew on whole blood, taken in connection with sensitization to the hapten diphenylcyclopropenone (DPC). The sequence derives from a woman younger than 35 with alopecia areata. Some clones in this sample may be carry-over from other donors' samples. The chain has TRBV18 and TRBJ1-1; D call uncertain. CDR3 protein: CASSPITGLYEAFF. As DNA, the CDR3 is TGTGCCAGCTCACCAATCACGGGTCTCTATGAAGCTTTCTTT.